Listed below are T cell receptor beta chains from one sample, sequenced in a study of identical twins. TCRdb reprocessed the 5' RACE reads via MiXCR and lists one record per CDR3 protein. The sample consists of 200,000 to 250,000 distinct CDR3 sequences, around 6.5% of them appearing once. These data also formed part of another study, on T cells expressing NK-cell markers.

The sample consisted of CD8+ T cells sorted from blood. The receptors were gathered from a woman younger than 35 in good health. Each CDR3 is given with its conserved first and last residue. The D gene is left open where the match is weak. A row's size may be missing; if present it is once, few, many or a size class.

D	V	J	size	CDR3	DNA
TRBD1	TRBV20-1	TRBJ2-1	many	CSARDIRSGQGNEQFF	TGCAGTGCTAGAGATATCAGGAGCGGACAGGGGAATGAGCAGTTCTTC
NA	TRBV12-3/TRBV12-4	TRBJ2-7	many	CASSRSNSYEQYF	TGTGCCAGCAGCCGATCAAATAGCTACGAGCAGTACTTC
TRBD1	TRBV7-9	TRBJ2-3	many	CASSSGQGRTDTQYF	TGTGCCAGCAGCTCGGGACAGGGGCGGACAGATACGCAGTATTTT
NA	TRBV9	TRBJ2-3	many	CASSTGGGSTDTQYF	TGTGCCAGCAGCACAGGGGGGGGGAGCACAGATACGCAGTATTTT
NA	TRBV9	TRBJ2-2	NA	CASSADLSTGELFF	TGTGCCAGCAGCGCCGACTTGAGCACCGGGGAGCTGTTTTTT
TRBD1	TRBV3-1	TRBJ1-6	NA	CASSQVVGGKVSPLHF	TGTGCCAGCAGCCAAGTTGTAGGGGGCAAGGTTTCACCCCTCCACTTT
TRBD2	TRBV7-9	TRBJ2-1	many	CASSLGLAGNEQFF	TGTGCCAGCAGCTTAGGGCTAGCGGGCAATGAGCAGTTCTTC
NA	TRBV28	TRBJ2-7	few	CASTPGGDEQYF	TGTGCCAGCACCCCCGGAGGGGACGAGCAGTACTTC
NA	TRBV9	TRBJ1-1	many	CASSPWKEMNTEAFF	TGTGCCAGCAGCCCATGGAAGGAAATGAACACTGAAGCTTTCTTT
NA	TRBV5-6	TRBJ1-1	few	CASSLTVSGTEAFF	TGTGCCAGCAGCCTTACAGTTTCGGGCACTGAAGCTTTCTTT
NA	TRBV5-1	TRBJ2-5	NA	CASRPSPLDRHQETQYF	TGCGCCAGCCGTCCCTCCCCCCTTGACAGGCACCAAGAGACCCAGTACTTC
NA	TRBV4-3	TRBJ2-2	NA	CASSQVLHPDAGELFF	TGCGCCAGCAGCCAAGTCCTCCACCCCGACGCCGGGGAGCTGTTTTTT
TRBD1	TRBV27	TRBJ1-4	many	CASSAGQGGKLFF	TGTGCCAGCAGTGCGGGACAGGGGGGGAAACTGTTTTTT
NA	TRBV3-1	TRBJ2-7	NA	CASSQEPRGISAYEQYF	TGTGCCAGCAGCCAGGAACCACGGGGTATTAGCGCCTACGAGCAGTACTTC
TRBD2	TRBV6-2/TRBV6-3	TRBJ2-3	few	CASSGLAGGPNTQYF	TGTGCCAGCAGTGGACTAGCGGGAGGCCCTAATACGCAGTATTTT
NA	TRBV25-1	TRBJ1-2	many	CASTRSSFYGYTF	TGTGCCAGCACGCGGAGTTCCTTCTATGGCTACACCTTC
NA	TRBV9	TRBJ2-1	few	CASSVVADYNEQFF	TGTGCCAGCAGCGTAGTAGCGGACTACAATGAGCAGTTCTTC
NA	TRBV7-9	TRBJ2-1	few	CASRGVGGALPGEQFF	TGTGCCAGCAGGGGAGTTGGGGGGGCCCTTCCCGGTGAGCAGTTCTTC
TRBD2	TRBV10-2	TRBJ2-7	few	CATMGGRFSIEQYF	TGCGCCACTATGGGGGGGAGGTTTTCGATCGAGCAGTACTTC
TRBD1	TRBV14	TRBJ2-7	few	CASSQVQGDEQYF	TGTGCCAGCAGCCAAGTACAGGGGGACGAGCAGTACTTC
TRBD1	TRBV29-1	TRBJ2-2	few	CSVEEWSRGRTGELFF	TGCAGCGTTGAAGAATGGTCCAGGGGGCGCACCGGGGAGCTGTTTTTT
NA	TRBV5-6	TRBJ2-1	NA	CASSLGRADQFF	TGTGCCAGCAGCTTAGGTAGAGCAGACCAGTTCTTC
NA	TRBV5-1	TRBJ2-1	many	CASSLGPNNEQFF	TGCGCCAGCAGCTTGGGGCCGAACAATGAGCAGTTCTTC
TRBD2	TRBV10-3	TRBJ2-3	NA	CAISDLLGELAGRTDTQYF	TGTGCCATCAGTGACCTACTGGGGGAACTAGCGGGAAGAACAGATACGCAGTATTTT
NA	TRBV27	TRBJ1-1	few	CASSFEGMGGLNTEAFF	TGTGCCAGCAGTTTTGAGGGGATGGGGGGGTTGAACACTGAAGCTTTCTTT
TRBD2	TRBV29-1	TRBJ2-6	NA	CSVPAGASGANVLTF	TGCAGCGTTCCAGCGGGGGCGTCGGGGGCCAACGTCCTGACTTTC
NA	TRBV27	TRBJ2-5	NA	CASSLRGLGETQYF	TGTGCCAGCAGTTTGAGGGGCCTTGGGGAGACCCAGTACTTC
NA	TRBV29-1	TRBJ2-1	many	CSAPEFRSSYNEQFF	TGCAGCGCTCCTGAGTTTAGGAGCTCCTACAATGAGCAGTTCTTC
TRBD2	TRBV10-3	TRBJ2-7	few	CAISESGLSGRANYEQYF	TGTGCCATCAGTGAGTCCGGTCTCAGCGGGAGGGCCAACTACGAGCAGTACTTC
TRBD2	TRBV6-1	TRBJ2-1	NA	CASSLGPWTSDYNEQFF	TGTGCCAGCAGTCTCGGCCCGTGGACTAGCGACTACAATGAGCAGTTCTTC
NA	TRBV6-5	TRBJ1-1	few	CASSQQGVAFF	TGTGCCAGCAGCCAACAGGGAGTAGCTTTCTTT
NA	TRBV6-5	TRBJ1-1	few	CASTKGGAEAFF	TGTGCCAGCACCAAGGGGGGGGCTGAAGCTTTCTTT
TRBD1	TRBV12-3/TRBV12-4	TRBJ2-5	few	CATGTAAFQVAQYF	TGTGCCACCGGGACAGCCGCTTTTCAGGTGGCCCAGTACTTC
NA	TRBV2	TRBJ2-1	few	CASLTGFNEQFF	TGTGCCAGCCTTACAGGGTTCAATGAGCAGTTCTTC
TRBD2	TRBV11-2	TRBJ2-7	many	CASSPQEPTSGRPNYEQYF	TGTGCCAGCAGCCCGCAAGAACCCACTAGCGGGAGACCAAACTACGAGCAGTACTTC
TRBD1	TRBV20-1	TRBJ2-7	many	CSAVGTGGFEQYF	TGCAGTGCCGTCGGGACAGGGGGCTTCGAGCAGTACTTC
NA	TRBV5-1	TRBJ1-2	many	CASTYRDNYGYTF	TGCGCCAGCACCTACAGAGACAACTATGGCTACACCTTC
NA	TRBV4-1	TRBJ1-1	few	CASSGPGRWTEAFF	TGCGCCAGCAGCGGACCAGGGCGGTGGACTGAAGCTTTCTTT
NA	TRBV7-8	TRBJ2-1	few	CASSLGVGQLLHNEQFF	TGTGCCAGCAGCTTAGGCGTAGGGCAGCTACTTCACAATGAGCAGTTCTTC
TRBD2	TRBV7-6	TRBJ2-7	many	CASSLGTRPGREQYF	TGTGCCAGCAGCTTAGGGACTAGGCCTGGTAGGGAGCAGTACTTC
NA	TRBV20-1	TRBJ1-1	many	CSARDPGITEAFF	TGCAGTGCTAGAGATCCGGGGATCACTGAAGCTTTCTTT
NA	TRBV7-9	TRBJ1-3	many	CASRDQGSSGNTIYF	TGTGCCAGCAGAGATCAGGGGTCCTCTGGAAACACCATATATTTT
NA	TRBV5-6	TRBJ1-1	few	CASSSSTEAFF	TGTGCCAGCAGCTCATCCACTGAAGCTTTCTTT
TRBD2	TRBV4-1	TRBJ2-1	NA	CASSPGLADDNEQFF	TGCGCCAGCAGCCCGGGACTAGCGGATGACAATGAGCAGTTCTTC
TRBD2	TRBV19	TRBJ2-1	few	CASSVLAGPAQFF	TGTGCCAGTAGTGTTCTAGCGGGACCGGCGCAGTTCTTC
TRBD1	TRBV6-2/TRBV6-3	TRBJ2-5	few	CASSYPRGRGQETQYF	TGTGCCAGCAGTTACCCCAGGGGGCGTGGCCAAGAGACCCAGTACTTC
NA	TRBV3-1	TRBJ2-5	NA	CASSQEGARETQYF	TGTGCCAGCAGCCAAGAGGGGGCCAGAGAGACCCAGTACTTC
NA	TRBV14	TRBJ2-7	many	CASSQEGTFFYEQYF	TGTGCCAGCAGCCAAGAAGGGACATTTTTCTACGAGCAGTACTTC
NA	TRBV4-1	TRBJ1-1	few	CASSTLNTEAFF	TGCGCCAGCAGCACATTGAACACTGAAGCTTTCTTT
NA	TRBV7-9	TRBJ2-1	many	CASSLVGLYHEQFF	TGTGCCAGCAGCTTAGTTGGACTTTATCATGAGCAGTTCTTC
TRBD1	TRBV20-1	TRBJ2-7	NA	CSAIVPGQGTYEQYF	TGCAGTGCTATTGTCCCGGGACAGGGGACCTACGAGCAGTACTTC
NA	TRBV23-1	TRBJ1-4	few	CASSQEGGSISEKLFF	TGCGCCAGCAGTCAAGAGGGAGGGAGCATTTCGGAAAAACTGTTTTTT
NA	TRBV9	TRBJ2-6	few	CASSQVRGSSGANVLTF	TGTGCCAGCAGCCAGGTGAGGGGTAGCTCTGGGGCCAACGTCCTGACTTTC
NA	TRBV5-6	TRBJ1-2	many	CASSLQVFVFNYGYTF	TGTGCCAGCAGCTTGCAAGTTTTCGTTTTCAACTATGGCTACACCTTC
TRBD2	TRBV30	TRBJ2-5	NA	CAWSSGLAGEETQYF	TGTGCCTGGAGTTCCGGACTAGCGGGAGAAGAGACCCAGTACTTC
NA	TRBV27	TRBJ2-1	few	CASSPGTQSYNEQFF	TGTGCCAGCAGTCCGGGGACTCAGTCCTACAATGAGCAGTTCTTC
NA	TRBV15	TRBJ2-3	many	CATSTYRGTDTQYF	TGTGCCACCAGCACCTACAGGGGCACAGATACGCAGTATTTT